The clone carrying this T cell receptor (beta chain) was seen more than once but under ten times. The source of the sample is a study of T cells after yellow fever vaccination. Generation of TCR cDNA used 5'RACE template switching (which added a universal primer site and UMIs). Via MiXCR, TCRdb re-called the 5' RACE reads, giving one row per CDR3 protein. The sample holds hundreds of thousands of distinct CDR3 sequences, 7% to 9% seen once. The CDR3 runs 14 residues. The V and J ends lost 8 bases and 5 bases respectively, with 18 bases between them. CDR1 is SEHNR, CDR2 FQNEAQ, per germline (reference sequence).

This receptor was taken from a man younger than 30 who received the YFV17D yellow fever vaccine. This specimen was PBMCs, taken roughly 45 days after the first yellow fever vaccination. The V and J genes are TRBV7-9 and TRBJ2-5; D uncertain. The CDR3 DNA sequence: TGTGCCAGCGGCCTCCCAGTGGTGGGGGAGACCCAGTACTTC. It codes for CASGLPVVGETQYF.